Below are 27 T cell receptor beta chains sequenced from a single sample in a study of blood T cell repertoires in COVID-19. TCRdb's table, derived via immunoSEQ multiplex PCR, lists solely in-frame clones and lacks some. The sample holds about 93,000 clones, roughly 85% seen once. Material: peripheral blood. These receptors were taken from a human donor in a cohort sampled during active COVID-19.

The chain combines TRBV5-4 with TRBJ2-1; no firm D call. The CDR3 length is 11 residues. V shed 2 bases and J shed 5 bases, with 2 bases lying between them. CDR1 is SGHNT, CDR2 YYREEE, per germline (reference sequence). The CDR3 nucleotides are TGTGCCAGCAGCTTTAACAATGAGCAGTTCTTC. This encodes CASSFNNEQFF.

The chain recombines TRBV18 with TRBJ2-1; TRBD2 matches 12 bases. Per the germline V gene, CDR1 is KGHSH and CDR2 is LQKENI. Trimming took 4 bases from V and 7 from J; bases not matched to a gene: 8. This CDR3 contains 16 residues. DNA for the CDR3: TGTGCCAGCTCACAGGCTAGCGGGAGGGCCGGAAATGAGCAGTTCTTC. As protein: CASSQASGRAGNEQFF.

This clone came up once. This chain joins TRBV6-5 and TRBJ2-7; TRBD1 aligns across 9 bases. The CDR3 contains 15 residues. Germline values: CDR1 MNHEY, CDR2 SVGAGI. V was clipped by 4 bases and J by 0 bases; unmatched bases: 4. In nucleotides, the CDR3 is TGTGCCAGCAGTTCTCCGACAGGGGGCTCCTACGAGCAGTACTTC. Translated: CASSSPTGGSYEQYF.

This chain uses TRBV24-1 with TRBJ2-3, with 9 bases lining up with TRBD1. The CDR3 runs to 16 residues. The germline gives CDR1 KGHDR, CDR2 SFDVKD. V gave up 3 bases and J gave up 5 bases; unmatched junction bases: 8. The CDR3 region has the DNA TGTGCCACCAGTGATCCACAGGGGGCCGGACAAGATACGCAGTATTTT. The encoded protein is CATSDPQGAGQDTQYF.

This clone was seen a single time. The rearrangement joins TRBV4-1 to TRBJ2-5; 7 bases match TRBD2. The junction had 4 bases not matched to a gene; V was cut back by 0 bases and J by 3 bases. The CDR3 covers 15 residues. In germline, CDR1 is MGHRA, CDR2 YSYEKL. The CDR3 DNA follows: TGCGCCAGCAGCCAAGATTCCAGCGGGGAAGAGACCCAGTACTTC. Protein sequence: CASSQDSSGEETQYF.

CDR3 region: CASSRGLAATGLQETQYF. CDR3 DNA: TGTGCCAGTAGTAGAGGACTAGCGGCCACTGGTTTACAAGAGACCCAGTACTTC. The chain has TRBV19 and TRBJ2-5; 10 bases fit TRBD2. The germline V gene encodes CDR1 LNHDA and CDR2 SQIVND (reference sequence). V lost 4 bases to trimming and J lost 2 bases; unmatched junction nucleotides: 13. The CDR3 has 18 amino acids. Complete variable domain (other parts from reference TRBV19 and TRBJ2-5): DGGITQSPKYLFRKEGQNVTLSCEQNLNHDAMYWYRQDPGQGLRLIYYSQIVNDFQKGDIAEGYSVSREKKESFPLTVTSAQKNPTAFYLCASSRGLAATGLQETQYFGPGTRLLVL.

The chain employs TRBV6-6 and TRBJ2-7, with TRBD1 matching over 9 bases. The CDR3 length is 15 residues. V lost 6 bases, J lost 3 bases, and 9 bases stayed unmatched. Germline values: CDR1 MNHNY, CDR2 SVGAGI (reference sequence). As DNA, the CDR3 is TGTGCCAGCAGGCCCCCGGGACAGGGCTTCTACGAGCAGTACTTC. It encodes CASRPPGQGFYEQYF.

The chain combines TRBV28 with TRBJ2-7, with TRBD1 as a possible D gene (5 bases). The germline V gene has CDR1 MDHEN and CDR2 SYDVKM. This CDR3 has 16 amino acids. V lost 2 bases, J lost 6 bases, and 20 bases lay in between. This CDR3 is CASSLVVASGWGEQYF. Written as DNA, the CDR3 is TGTGCCAGCAGTTTAGTGGTGGCGTCAGGGTGGGGCGAGCAGTACTTC.

In this sample, this clone turned up a few times. This chain links TRBV7-2 with TRBJ2-7; the D gene is possibly TRBD2 (6 bases). Germline loops: CDR1 SGHTA, CDR2 FQGNSA. The CDR3 has 15 residues. V shed 5 bases and J shed 2 bases, with 16 bases lying between them. CDR3 in amino acids: CASSPVGDSAYEQYF. The CDR3 DNA is TGTGCCAGCAGCCCAGTTGGGGACTCAGCCTACGAGCAGTACTTC.

The chain uses TRBV3-1 (or the pseudogene TRBV3-2) and TRBJ1-2; D perhaps matches TRBD1 (6 bases). The V gene lost 1 base and the J gene lost 3 bases, with 12 bases spanning the gap. The CDR3 contains 15 residues. CDR1 and CDR2 from the germline V gene are LGHDT and YNNKEL (reference sequence). CDR3 in amino acids: CASSQVVTGDYGYTF. CDR3 nucleotides: TGTGCCAGCAGCCAAGTGGTGACAGGTGACTATGGCTACACCTTC.

The chain links TRBV25-1 to TRBJ2-7; tentative D call: TRBD1 (6 bases). The germline V gene encodes CDR1 MGHDK and CDR2 SYGVNS. V shed 6 bases and J shed 6 bases, with 9 bases lying between them. The CDR3 runs to 11 residues. The CDR3 DNA reads as TGTGCCAGCAGGGGGGCGGGCGAGCAGTACTTC. Translated, it gives CASRGAGEQYF.

V and J are TRBV9 and TRBJ2-7, with 8 bases fitting TRBD1. Germline CDR1 is SGDLS and CDR2 is YYNGEE. The CDR3 covers 15 residues. J gave up 3 bases and V 4 bases, and 9 bases lay outside the gene matches. CDR3 nucleotide sequence: TGTGCCAGCAGCCCCGGGACAGGCAACCTCTACGAGCAGTACTTC. Translation: CASSPGTGNLYEQYF.

The V call is TRBV9, the J call TRBJ1-6; D might be TRBD1 (5 bases). V shed 0 bases and J shed 7 bases, with 11 bases lying between them. Germline CDR1 and CDR2: SGDLS and YYNGEE. The CDR3 loop spans 15 amino acids. For the CDR3, the DNA is TGTGCCAGCAGCGTAGAGGACACTGCCAATTCACCCCTCCACTTT. It is translated as CASSVEDTANSPLHF. The full variable domain, in which reference TRBV9 and TRBJ1-6 provide the parts outside the CDR3, is DSGVTQTPKHLITATGQRVTLRCSPRSGDLSVYWYQQSLDQGLQFLIQYYNGEERAKGNILERFSAQQFPDLHSELNLSSLELGDSALYFCASSVEDTANSPLHFGNGTRLTVT.

This sequence joins TRBV2 and TRBJ2-5; D not resolved. The CDR3 loop spans 13 amino acids. V dropped 2 bases and J dropped 1 base, with 5 bases sitting between them. Germline assignment: CDR1 SNHLY and CDR2 FYNNEI. This CDR3 reads CASSEPFQETQYF. In nucleotides, the CDR3 is TGTGCCAGCAGTGAACCCTTCCAAGAGACCCAGTACTTC.

V is TRBV18 and J is TRBJ1-1; D is possibly TRBD1 (5 bases). Germline-derived CDR1 and CDR2 are KGHSH and LQKENI. CDR3 length: 14 amino acids. Trimming removed 2 bases from V and 4 bases from J, with 11 bases in between. The CDR3 DNA sequence: TGTGCCAGCTCACCAGGGGGGTTTGGCACTGAAGCTTTCTTT. Its protein is CASSPGGFGTEAFF. The full variable domain, rest sourced from reference TRBV18 and TRBJ1-1, is NAGVMQNPRHLVRRRGQEARLRCSPMKGHSHVYWYRQLPEEGLKFMVYLQKENIIDESGMPKERFSAEFPKEGPSILRIQQVVRGDSAAYFCASSPGGFGTEAFFGQGTRLTVV.

This chain joins TRBV24-1 and TRBJ2-2, with a possible D match to TRBD2 (5 bases). This CDR3 comprises 16 residues. Between the trimmed V and J ends, which lost 3 bases and 2 bases, there was a span of 12 bases. The germline gives CDR1 KGHDR, CDR2 SFDVKD. The CDR3 coding sequence is TGTGCCACCAGTGATCCACGTCGGGGAAACACCGGGGAGCTGTTTTTT. This translates into CATSDPRRGNTGELFF.

CDR3: CASSPFKGATYF. The CDR3 nucleotides read TGTGCCAGCAGTCCCTTCAAGGGGGCCACGTACTTC. The V and J genes are TRBV12-3 or TRBV12-4 and TRBJ2-7; TRBD1 aligns across 7 bases. J was trimmed by 12 bases and V by 5 bases; bases with no gene match: 10. The CDR3 covers 12 residues.

The CDR3, as DNA: TGTGCCAGCAGTGAAAGAACAGCAAACGAGCAGTACTTC. Amino acid sequence: CASSERTANEQYF. This sequence joins TRBV6-1 and TRBJ2-7; D remains unclear. The germline CDR1 and CDR2 sequences are MNHNS and SASEGT. Trimming removed 2 bases at V and 5 bases at J, with 10 bases between. The CDR3 loop spans 13 amino acids.

A single count supports this clone. The chain joins TRBV19 to TRBJ2-7; 11 bases agree with TRBD2. Trimming cost V 4 bases and J 1 base; bases outside gene matches: 6. The CDR3 has 16 residues. Germline loops: CDR1 LNHDA, CDR2 SQIVND (reference sequence). The CDR3 loop reads CASSTTGTSGSYEQYF. The CDR3 DNA follows: TGTGCCAGTAGTACCACGGGGACTAGCGGATCCTACGAGCAGTACTTC.

The chain employs TRBV28 and TRBJ1-1, with TRBD1 matching over 10 bases. This CDR3 comprises 12 residues. The germline V gene encodes CDR1 MDHEN and CDR2 SYDVKM. V lost 6 bases and J lost 10; bases outside the gene matches: 5. CDR3: CASSLGTGVAFF. CDR3 sequence (DNA): TGTGCCAGCAGCCTCGGGACAGGGGTAGCTTTCTTT.

The V call is TRBV3-1 (or the pseudogene TRBV3-2), the J call TRBJ2-6; D gene unclear. This CDR3 region has 15 residues. CDR1 is LGHDT, CDR2 YNNKEL, per germline (reference sequence). The V end lost 1 base, the J end lost 0 bases, and 4 bases lay between the germline ends. CDR3 nucleotides: TGTGCCAGCAGCCAAGCCCTCTCTGGGGCCAACGTCCTGACTTTC. This codes for CASSQALSGANVLTF.

V is TRBV5-1 and J is TRBJ1-1, with 8 bases that match TRBD1. J gave up 4 bases and V 4 bases, and 12 bases lay outside the gene matches. Germline V gives CDR1 SGHRS, CDR2 YFSETQ. This CDR3 has 16 amino acids. The CDR3 sequence: CASSQVTGTGATEAFF. The DNA of the CDR3 is TGCGCCAGCAGCCAGGTTACCGGGACAGGTGCCACTGAAGCTTTCTTT.

The V gene is TRBV19, the J gene TRBJ2-1; 7 nucleotides line up with TRBD2. Germline CDR1 LNHDA, CDR2 SQIVND (reference sequence). The trim removed 5 bases at V and 5 bases at J, leaving 15 bases unmatched. This CDR3 comprises 17 residues. In nucleotides, the CDR3 is TGTGCCAGTAGTCAGAGGTGGGGAGGGTCCCGTCACAATGAGCAGTTCTTC. This gives the protein CASSQRWGGSRHNEQFF.

This clone was detected once. V usage is TRBV19 and J usage is TRBJ2-1, with 11 bases fitting TRBD2. With 3 bases clipped from V and 8 bases from J, the junction kept 9 bases outside the gene matches. The CDR3 runs 16 residues. Germline assignment: CDR1 LNHDA and CDR2 SQIVND (reference sequence). The CDR3 is CASSMSLAGGKDEQFF. In DNA form, the CDR3 reads TGTGCCAGTAGTATGAGCCTAGCGGGAGGAAAGGATGAGCAGTTCTTC.

This chain links TRBV18 with TRBJ2-6; 10 nucleotides line up with TRBD1. Germline values: CDR1 KGHSH, CDR2 LQKENI. The CDR3 covers 18 residues. V lost 5 bases and J lost 4; bases outside the gene matches: 11. CDR3 nucleotide sequence: TGTGCCAGCTCAGTATCACCCGGGACAGGGGTCGGGGCCAACGTCCTGACTTTC. Translated: CASSVSPGTGVGANVLTF.

V is TRBV11-2 and J is TRBJ1-2; 11 nucleotides line up with TRBD1. The CDR3 totals 16 residues. From germline, CDR1 is SGHAT and CDR2 FQNNGV. V lost 0 bases, J lost 7 bases, and 7 bases stayed unmatched. The CDR3: CASSLDSGQGVRGYTF. The DNA of the CDR3 is TGTGCCAGCAGCTTAGATTCGGGACAGGGGGTCCGTGGCTACACCTTC.

This clone was observed a single time. This chain links TRBV5-4 with TRBJ1-2, with D possibly matching TRBD1 (5 bases). V lost 2 bases and J lost 2, with 13 bases in between. CDR3 length equals 15 residues. Germline V gives CDR1 SGHNT, CDR2 YYREEE (reference sequence). This CDR3 is CASSFRSDRNYGYTF. CDR3 sequence (DNA): TGTGCCAGCAGCTTTCGATCCGACAGAAACTATGGCTACACCTTC.